The present entry profiles one T cell receptor (beta chain) with its context. This entry comes from a study of control samples from healthy donors and cancer patients. Sequencing used immunoSEQ multiplex PCR; TCRdb keeps in-frame clones, though not all of them. The profile shows approximately 58,000 clones, 70% to 90% of them singletons. Germline V gives CDR1 MGHDK, CDR2 SYGVNS. This CDR3 spans 15 amino acids. V lost 3 bases to trimming and J lost 2 bases, with 11 bases between them. The chain uses TRBV25-1 and TRBJ1-3; D is unresolved. The sequence was obtained from a woman aged 55-70 years with lung cancer. The sequenced sample consisted of PBMCs. The CDR3 coding sequence is TGTGCCAGCAGTGACCAGGTACGAACTGGAAACACCATATATTTT. Encoded protein: CASSDQVRTGNTIYF.